The 17 T cell receptor beta chains below were found in one sample sequenced in a study of long-term antiretroviral therapy in people with HIV (dated by TCRdb to the early 2020s). The immunoSEQ hsTCRB v3.0 assay was used at survey level resolution to sequence the TRB variable region. What TCRdb holds here is the immuneACCESS table cut down to in-frame rearrangements. Part of the clones is not present; checked against another copy, under half of the missing clones reflect an unresolved V gene, and the others are unexplained. This sample gives under 50,000 clones in total; about 94% of them show up just once. The ten largest clonotypes hold around 2.1% of the sample. This material consisted of unsorted PBMCs, taken approximately 9.5 years after starting antiretroviral therapy. The origin of the receptors is a man aged 30 to 39 with HIV.

The gene calls are TRBV5-1 and TRBJ2-7, with TRBD1 identical over 8 bases. The CDR3 is made up of 14 amino acids. Losses at the gene ends were 4 bases for V and 7 bases for J; bases not matched to a gene: 10. Germline CDR1 is SGHRS and CDR2 is YFSETQ. The CDR3 reads CASSEWTGSGEQYF. DNA of the CDR3: TGCGCCAGCAGCGAGTGGACAGGGTCGGGAGAGCAGTACTTC. Full variable domain (missing parts from reference TRBV5-1 and TRBJ2-7): KAGVTQTPRYLIKTRGQQVTLSCSPISGHRSVSWYQQTPGQGLQFLFEYFSETQRNKGNFPGRFSGRQFSNSRSEMNVSTLELGDSALYLCASSEWTGSGEQYFGPGTRLTVT.

The CDR3 bases are TGCGCCAGCAGCCCCCGGGGACTAGCAGGTGGAGAGACCCAGTACTTC. Residues: CASSPRGLAGGETQYF. This sequence joins TRBV4-1 and TRBJ2-5; 9 nucleotides agree with TRBD2. The CDR3 loop spans 16 amino acids. With 4 bases clipped from V and 4 bases from J, the junction kept 10 bases outside the gene matches. Germline CDR1 is MGHRA and CDR2 is YSYEKL.

This chain links TRBV27 with TRBJ1-5; D gene unclear. V was trimmed by 8 bases and J by 7 bases, leaving 6 bases between them. Germline V gene data show CDR1 as MNHEY and CDR2 as SMNVEV (reference sequence). The CDR3 spans 10 residues. CDR3: CASGGQPQHF. The CDR3 nucleotides read TGTGCCAGCGGAGGACAGCCCCAGCATTTT.

The chain links TRBV7-3 to TRBJ2-2, with D perhaps matching TRBD1 (5 bases). This CDR3 spans 13 amino acids. Trimming removed 6 bases from V and 5 bases from J, with 10 bases in between. The germline gives CDR1 SGHTA, CDR2 FQGTGA. This chain's CDR3 is CASRFQGTGELFF. CDR3 nucleotides: TGTGCCAGCAGGTTCCAGGGAACCGGGGAGCTGTTTTTT.

The chain joins TRBV7-9 to TRBJ1-2; 9 nucleotides match TRBD1. CDR1 is SEHNR, CDR2 FQNEAQ, per germline (reference sequence). The CDR3 spans 15 residues. Trimming cost V 3 bases and J 6 bases; bases outside gene matches: 8. CDR3 nucleotides: TGTGCCAGCAGCTTCAACACAGGGGGCAGCCATGGCTACACCTTC. Translating it yields CASSFNTGGSHGYTF.

This chain links TRBV7-2 with TRBJ2-1; 7 bases fit TRBD2. The V gene's germline CDR1 is SGHTA and CDR2 FQGNSA. V lost 3 bases and J lost 1; bases outside the gene matches: 6. This CDR3 is built from 16 residues. This CDR3 is CASSFGGAGSYNEQFF. CDR3 sequence (DNA): TGTGCCAGCAGCTTCGGTGGAGCGGGGTCCTACAATGAGCAGTTCTTC.

The chain employs TRBV7-8 and TRBJ1-5; unclear D gene. CDR3 length equals 15 residues. Germline V CDR1 and CDR2: SGHVS, FQNEAQ. V was cut by 1 base and J by 9 bases, with 16 bases left in between. CDR3 protein: CASSLGPTRERPQHF. The CDR3 DNA sequence: TGTGCCAGCAGCTTAGGCCCAACGCGGGAAAGGCCCCAGCATTTT.

This chain connects TRBV6-1 to TRBJ2-5; TRBD1 agrees at 8 bases. V was clipped by 3 bases and J by 6 bases; unmatched bases: 3. Germline V gene lookup returns CDR1 MNHNS and CDR2 SASEGT. The CDR3 spans 13 residues. The CDR3 region is CASSDRGLKTQYF. CDR3 DNA: TGTGCCAGCAGTGACAGGGGGCTTAAGACCCAGTACTTC.

The V and J genes are TRBV9 and TRBJ1-1; a weak D match, TRBD1 (5 bases). V dropped 5 bases and J dropped 4 bases, with 12 bases sitting between them. The length of the CDR3 is 13 residues. Germline CDR1 SGDLS, CDR2 YYNGEE. The chain's CDR3 is CASSETEGTEAFF. CDR3 coding DNA: TGTGCCAGCAGTGAGACAGAGGGCACTGAAGCTTTCTTT.

CDR3 bases: TGCGCCAGCAGCTTGGACACCGGGGAGCTGTTTTTT. It yields the protein CASSLDTGELFF. The V gene is TRBV5-1, the J gene TRBJ2-2; D is unclear. Germline V gene lookup returns CDR1 SGHRS and CDR2 YFSETQ. This CDR3 comprises 12 residues. V lost 0 bases to trimming and J lost 3 bases, with 0 bases between them.

This clone was detected a few times. V and J are TRBV7-8 and TRBJ1-2, with D possibly matching TRBD1 (5 bases). Germline CDR1 and CDR2: SGHVS and FQNEAQ. V was cut by 5 bases and J by 3 bases, with 13 bases left in between. This CDR3 region has 14 residues. The CDR3 DNA reads as TGTGCCAGCAGCACTCCAGGGTTCCACTATGGCTACACCTTC. Amino acid sequence: CASSTPGFHYGYTF.

The V gene is TRBV5-1, the J gene TRBJ1-1; D call uncertain. Germline CDR1 SGHRS, CDR2 YFSETQ. The ends were cut back, 0 bases at V and 6 bases at J, with 3 bases in the middle. The length of the CDR3 is 11 residues. The CDR3 DNA sequence: TGCGCCAGCAGCTTGGGTTCTGAAGCTTTCTTT. As protein: CASSLGSEAFF. Supplemented by reference TRBV5-1 and TRBJ1-1, the full variable domain reads KAGVTQTPRYLIKTRGQQVTLSCSPISGHRSVSWYQQTPGQGLQFLFEYFSETQRNKGNFPGRFSGRQFSNSRSEMNVSTLELGDSALYLCASSLGSEAFFGQGTRLTVV.

The genes are TRBV19 and TRBJ1-2; D is uncertain. The V gene lost 3 bases and the J gene lost 0 bases, with 23 bases spanning the gap. The length of the CDR3 is 19 residues. The germline V gene has CDR1 LNHDA and CDR2 SQIVND (reference sequence). In nucleotides, the CDR3 is TGTGCCAGTAGTATTAAGGTCTTTTCGGACCTATCGGCTAACTATGGCTACACCTTC. The encoded protein is CASSIKVFSDLSANYGYTF.

This chain joins TRBV28 and TRBJ2-5; D is unresolved. V lost 3 bases and J 5 bases, leaving 13 bases between the germline ends. CDR1 and CDR2 from the germline V gene are MDHEN and SYDVKM. This CDR3 is built from 14 residues. DNA of the CDR3: TGTGCCAGCAGTTTCCATTCCGCTATCGAGACCCAGTACTTC. Residues: CASSFHSAIETQYF.

The chain is built from TRBV29-1 and TRBJ1-1; tentative D call: TRBD1 (6 bases). The CDR3 extends over 10 amino acids. V lost 4 bases and J 8 bases, leaving 8 bases between the germline ends. Germline CDR1 SQVTM, CDR2 ANQGSEA. This CDR3 is CSVGGLEAFF. CDR3 sequence (DNA): TGCAGCGTTGGGGGGCTGGAAGCTTTCTTT.

The chain has TRBV5-3 and TRBJ2-4; 11 bases align to TRBD1. TRBV5-3 is an ORF for which the function is uncertain. The CDR3 is 16 amino acids. Trimming cost V 6 bases and J 4 bases; bases outside gene matches: 9. CDR3 coding DNA: TGTGCCAGAACCGTCACCGGGACAGGGGGGAAAAACATTCAGTACTTC. Translating gives CARTVTGTGGKNIQYF.

This chain links TRBV6-1 with TRBJ2-5; 12 positions match TRBD2. The J segment lost 5 bases and the V segment lost 3 bases, leaving 4 bases of the junction unmatched. Looked up from germline, CDR1 is MNHNS and CDR2 is SASEGT. CDR3 length: 15 residues. CDR3 region: CASSDASGGAETQYF. The DNA for the CDR3 is TGTGCCAGCAGTGACGCTAGCGGGGGGGCGGAGACCCAGTACTTC.